A selection of T cell receptor beta chains follows, all from one sample in a study of graft-versus-host responses after intestinal transplantation. The protocol was immunoSEQ multiplex PCR, while the TCRdb copy is restricted to in-frame clones and leaves out a portion. The table has almost 70,000 clones, around 90% seen once. The material was bone marrow, obtained approximately 700 days after intestinal transplantation. Source of these receptors: a human patient who received an intestinal transplant, so some T cells may come from the graft donor. The CDR3 runs from the conserved cysteine through the conserved F or W. Fields, in order: J gene, V gene, D gene, clone size, CDR3 DNA, CDR3 protein. The D gene is left open where the match is weak. The size field is filled for only some rows; it gives once, few, many or a size class.

j_gene: TRBJ2-7; v_gene: TRBV19; d_gene: TRBD1; abundance: -; CDR3nt: TGTGCCAGTAGTCTTAGACAGGGCTACGAGCAGTACTTC; CDR3aa: CASSLRQGYEQYF
j_gene: TRBJ1-5; v_gene: TRBV5-6; d_gene: TRBD1; abundance: -; CDR3nt: TGTGCCAGCAGCTCCTTAGACAGGGACGGTCAGCCCCAGCATTTT; CDR3aa: CASSSLDRDGQPQHF
j_gene: TRBJ2-7; v_gene: TRBV5-6; d_gene: TRBD1; abundance: -; CDR3nt: TGTGCCAGCAGCTCCGGGACAGGGGGCCACTACGAGCAGTACTTC; CDR3aa: CASSSGTGGHYEQYF
j_gene: TRBJ1-1; v_gene: TRBV6-6; d_gene: -; abundance: -; CDR3nt: TGTGCCAGCAGTTACTCGAAGGCGAACACTGAAGCTTTCTTT; CDR3aa: CASSYSKANTEAFF
j_gene: TRBJ2-5; v_gene: TRBV9; d_gene: TRBD2; abundance: -; CDR3nt: TGTGCCAGCAGCCCTCAGGGACTAGCGGGAGAGACCCAGTACTTC; CDR3aa: CASSPQGLAGETQYF
j_gene: TRBJ2-3; v_gene: TRBV6-6; d_gene: -; abundance: -; CDR3nt: TGTGCCAGCAGTTACTCGGTGGGAGACACAGATACGCAGTATTTT; CDR3aa: CASSYSVGDTDTQYF
j_gene: TRBJ1-4; v_gene: TRBV14; d_gene: -; abundance: -; CDR3nt: TGTGCCAGCAGCCAAAAGGGGCAGACAGCCGTCAATGAAAAACTGTTTTTT; CDR3aa: CASSQKGQTAVNEKLFF
j_gene: TRBJ2-1; v_gene: TRBV4-1; d_gene: TRBD2; abundance: -; CDR3nt: TGCGCCAGCCAAGGTGCTAGCGGGGTTTTTAGCTCCTACAATGAGCAGTTCTTC; CDR3aa: CASQGASGVFSSYNEQFF
j_gene: TRBJ2-7; v_gene: TRBV5-6; d_gene: -; abundance: -; CDR3nt: TGTGCCAGCAGCTCGACACTGGGTCGCTACGAGCAGTACTTC; CDR3aa: CASSSTLGRYEQYF
j_gene: TRBJ2-2; v_gene: TRBV2; d_gene: -; abundance: few; CDR3nt: TGTGCCAGCAGACAAACCGGGACTTTCACCGGGGAGCTGTTTTTT; CDR3aa: CASRQTGTFTGELFF
j_gene: TRBJ1-5; v_gene: TRBV25-1; d_gene: -; abundance: -; CDR3nt: TGTGCCAGCAGTGAAGGTGACACCCGGCCCCAGCATTTT; CDR3aa: CASSEGDTRPQHF
j_gene: TRBJ2-7; v_gene: TRBV6-5; d_gene: -; abundance: -; CDR3nt: TGTGCCAGCAGTTCGGACACCTACGAGCAGTACTTC; CDR3aa: CASSSDTYEQYF
j_gene: TRBJ1-2; v_gene: TRBV6-5; d_gene: -; abundance: -; CDR3nt: TGTGCCAGCATAAAGGCGGGGTATGGCTACACCTTC; CDR3aa: CASIKAGYGYTF
j_gene: TRBJ1-5; v_gene: TRBV27; d_gene: -; abundance: -; CDR3nt: TGTGCCAGCAGTTTCGGAGATAGCAATCAGCCCCAGCATTTT; CDR3aa: CASSFGDSNQPQHF
j_gene: TRBJ2-6; v_gene: TRBV25-1; d_gene: TRBD2; abundance: -; CDR3nt: TGTGCCAGCAGTGAACCTCTAGCGGAAACCTCTGGGGCCAACGTCCTGACTTTC; CDR3aa: CASSEPLAETSGANVLTF
j_gene: TRBJ2-3; v_gene: TRBV11-2; d_gene: -; abundance: -; CDR3nt: TGTGCCAGCAGCTGGGCGGGGAGACCAGATACGCAGTATTTT; CDR3aa: CASSWAGRPDTQYF
j_gene: TRBJ2-7; v_gene: TRBV2; d_gene: -; abundance: -; CDR3nt: TGTGCCAGCTCCACTAAAAGGACAGCAGAATACGAGCAGTACTTC; CDR3aa: CASSTKRTAEYEQYF
j_gene: TRBJ2-3; v_gene: TRBV7-3; d_gene: -; abundance: -; CDR3nt: TGTGCCAGCAGCTTCGCGACTACCGATACGCAGTATTTT; CDR3aa: CASSFATTDTQYF
j_gene: TRBJ1-3; v_gene: TRBV4-1; d_gene: TRBD1; abundance: few; CDR3nt: TGCGCCAGCAGCCAAGATGGGGGCAGGGGGAACACCATATATTTT; CDR3aa: CASSQDGGRGNTIYF
j_gene: TRBJ1-2; v_gene: TRBV13; d_gene: -; abundance: -; CDR3nt: TGTGCCAGCAGCTTAGGACAGGCCTCAGTTAACTATGGCTACACCTTC; CDR3aa: CASSLGQASVNYGYTF
j_gene: TRBJ1-5; v_gene: TRBV18; d_gene: -; abundance: -; CDR3nt: TGTGCCAGCTCACCAGGAGGGGATCAGCCCCAGCATTTT; CDR3aa: CASSPGGDQPQHF
j_gene: TRBJ1-5; v_gene: TRBV6-5; d_gene: -; abundance: -; CDR3nt: TGTGCCAGCAGACAGGGTGGCAATCAGCCCCAGCATTTT; CDR3aa: CASRQGGNQPQHF
j_gene: TRBJ2-6; v_gene: TRBV9; d_gene: -; abundance: -; CDR3nt: TGTGCCAGCAGCGTAGGATCTGGGGCCAACGTCCTGACTTTC; CDR3aa: CASSVGSGANVLTF
j_gene: TRBJ2-7; v_gene: TRBV2; d_gene: -; abundance: -; CDR3nt: TGTGCCAGCGTGTCGAGCACGAGCTACGAGCAGTACTTC; CDR3aa: CASVSSTSYEQYF
j_gene: TRBJ2-3; v_gene: TRBV7-6; d_gene: TRBD1; abundance: -; CDR3nt: TGTGCCAGCAGCAGGACAGGGGACACAGATACGCAGTATTTT; CDR3aa: CASSRTGDTDTQYF
j_gene: TRBJ2-2; v_gene: TRBV5-4; d_gene: TRBD2; abundance: -; CDR3nt: TGTGCCAGCAGCCCCCCGGGAGGCGGCGACACCGGGGAGCTGTTTTTT; CDR3aa: CASSPPGGGDTGELFF
j_gene: TRBJ2-7; v_gene: TRBV29-1; d_gene: TRBD2; abundance: -; CDR3nt: TGCAGCGTCCCAGCGGGAGGGCCTTTCGAGCAGTACTTC; CDR3aa: CSVPAGGPFEQYF
j_gene: TRBJ2-3; v_gene: TRBV2; d_gene: -; abundance: once; CDR3nt: TGTGCCAGCAGTGAGCCCCGGGACACTAGCACAGATACGCAGTATTTT; CDR3aa: CASSEPRDTSTDTQYF
j_gene: TRBJ2-6; v_gene: TRBV7-9; d_gene: -; abundance: -; CDR3nt: TGTGCCAGCAGCGGACAAGACTCTGGGGCCAACGTCCTGACTTTC; CDR3aa: CASSGQDSGANVLTF
j_gene: TRBJ1-2; v_gene: TRBV29-1; d_gene: -; abundance: -; CDR3nt: TGCAGCGTCACTCCCCTCTATCGAGATGGCTACACCTTC; CDR3aa: CSVTPLYRDGYTF
j_gene: TRBJ1-2; v_gene: TRBV2; d_gene: TRBD1; abundance: -; CDR3nt: TGTGCCAGTTCGGACAGGGGGGACTATGGCTACACCTTC; CDR3aa: CASSDRGDYGYTF
j_gene: TRBJ2-3; v_gene: TRBV7-7; d_gene: -; abundance: -; CDR3nt: TGTGCCAGCAGCTTAGAGGTCCAGGGTACGCAGTATTTT; CDR3aa: CASSLEVQGTQYF
j_gene: TRBJ2-6; v_gene: TRBV11-2; d_gene: -; abundance: -; CDR3nt: TGTGCCAGCAGCTTGTTTGAGACGCAAGTCTCTGGGGCCAACGTCCTGACTTTC; CDR3aa: CASSLFETQVSGANVLTF
j_gene: TRBJ2-7; v_gene: TRBV2; d_gene: TRBD2; abundance: -; CDR3nt: TGTGCCAGCAGTGAGACTAGCGGGCTGAGCTCCTACGAGCAGTACTTC; CDR3aa: CASSETSGLSSYEQYF
j_gene: TRBJ1-4; v_gene: TRBV25-1; d_gene: -; abundance: -; CDR3nt: TGTGCCAGCAGTGATCCGGGGTTGGACGGCTTTAATGAAAAACTGTTTTTT; CDR3aa: CASSDPGLDGFNEKLFF
j_gene: TRBJ1-1; v_gene: TRBV6-1; d_gene: -; abundance: -; CDR3nt: TGTGCCAGCAGTGCCAGGAACACTGAAGCTTTCTTT; CDR3aa: CASSARNTEAFF
j_gene: TRBJ2-3; v_gene: TRBV9; d_gene: TRBD2; abundance: -; CDR3nt: TGTGCCAGCAGCGTCGCTAGCGGGGTAACAGATACGCAGTATTTT; CDR3aa: CASSVASGVTDTQYF
j_gene: TRBJ2-7; v_gene: TRBV7-9; d_gene: TRBD2; abundance: -; CDR3nt: TGTGCCAGCAGCTCCGGGACTAGCGGGAGGTTCTACGAGCAGTACTTC; CDR3aa: CASSSGTSGRFYEQYF
j_gene: TRBJ2-3; v_gene: TRBV6-5; d_gene: -; abundance: -; CDR3nt: TGTGCCAGCACCAAAAGGGTTGAGTCTGATACGCAGTATTTT; CDR3aa: CASTKRVESDTQYF
j_gene: TRBJ2-1; v_gene: TRBV4-2; d_gene: TRBD1; abundance: few; CDR3nt: TGTGCCAGCAGCCAGACAGGGGACTCCTACAATGAGCAGTTCTTC; CDR3aa: CASSQTGDSYNEQFF
j_gene: TRBJ1-2; v_gene: TRBV6-1; d_gene: -; abundance: -; CDR3nt: TGTGCCAGCAGTGAAGATGCGAGCGCTAACTATGGCTACACCTTC; CDR3aa: CASSEDASANYGYTF
j_gene: TRBJ1-1; v_gene: TRBV9; d_gene: -; abundance: once; CDR3nt: TGTGCCAGCAGCGTAGTATCGGGGGCAGCCACTGAAGCTTTCTTT; CDR3aa: CASSVVSGAATEAFF
j_gene: TRBJ2-7; v_gene: TRBV19; d_gene: TRBD1; abundance: -; CDR3nt: TGTGCCAGTAGTCCCGGGACAGGGATTAGAGAGCAGTACTTC; CDR3aa: CASSPGTGIREQYF
j_gene: TRBJ2-6; v_gene: TRBV28; d_gene: -; abundance: -; CDR3nt: TGTGCCAGCAGTTTACGCAGGACTTGGACCTCTGGGGCCAACGTCCTGACTTTC; CDR3aa: CASSLRRTWTSGANVLTF
j_gene: TRBJ2-7; v_gene: TRBV6-5; d_gene: -; abundance: -; CDR3nt: TGTGCCACTAACCCCCCGGGGCGATCGGGCGAGCAGTACTTC; CDR3aa: CATNPPGRSGEQYF